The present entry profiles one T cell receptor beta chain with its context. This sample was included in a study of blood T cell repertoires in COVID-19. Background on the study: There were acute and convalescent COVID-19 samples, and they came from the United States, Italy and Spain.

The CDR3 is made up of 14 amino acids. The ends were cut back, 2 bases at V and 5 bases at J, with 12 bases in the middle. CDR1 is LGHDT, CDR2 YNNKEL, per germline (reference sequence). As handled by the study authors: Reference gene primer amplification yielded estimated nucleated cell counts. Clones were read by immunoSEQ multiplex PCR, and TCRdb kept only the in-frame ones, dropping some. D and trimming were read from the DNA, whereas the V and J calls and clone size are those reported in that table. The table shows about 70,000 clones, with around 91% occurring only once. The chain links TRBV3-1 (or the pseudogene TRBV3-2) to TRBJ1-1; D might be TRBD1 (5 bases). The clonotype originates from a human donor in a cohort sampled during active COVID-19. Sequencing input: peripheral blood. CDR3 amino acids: CASSQFWDSTEAFF. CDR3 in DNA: TGTGCCAGCAGCCAATTTTGGGACTCGACTGAAGCTTTCTTT.